This TCR beta chain stems from a study of blood T cell repertoires in COVID-19. In the study overall: COVID-19 samples collected from the United States, Italy and Spain covered acute and convalescent phases. Nucleic acid was either cDNA or gDNA, and it came from T cells, B-cell-depleted T cells, or PBMCs.

V lost 4 bases and J 1 base, leaving 14 bases between the germline ends. Germline CDR1 and CDR2: SEHNR and FQNEAQ (reference sequence). The CDR3 runs 15 residues. In the original analysis: Amplification with reference gene primers provided the estimates of nucleated cell counts. Some clones are missing from TCRdb's copy, which holds only in-frame ones; the method was immunoSEQ multiplex PCR. From that table come the V and J calls and clone size; the DNA was used to work out D and trimming. In the table there are over 200,000 clones, roughly 89% of which are singletons. This chain connects TRBV7-9 to TRBJ2-7, with D possibly matching TRBD2 (6 bases). Sequencing was performed on peripheral blood. The receptor's source is a man aged 25-40 years who had recovered from COVID-19. The CDR3: CASSSRLGPSYEQYF. CDR3 nucleotides: TGTGCCAGCAGCTCCAGACTAGGGCCGTCCTACGAGCAGTACTTC.